This TCR beta chain appears in the sequencing data of a study of blood T cell repertoires in COVID-19 (TCRdb year 2020). Notes on the research overall: Samples from collaborators originated in the United States, Italy and Spain and spanned both the acute and convalescent phases of COVID-19. The prospective study material was composed of cDNA or gDNA derived from T cells, B-cell-depleted T cells, or PBMCs. Subjects who had been exposed to COVID-19, were actively infected with it, or had recovered from it provided the deeply sampled blood TCRbeta repertoires that made up the dataset. A freely available public database, intended as a resource for researchers studying the immune response to SARS-CoV-2, is where the repertoires were released. Samples were obtained from the ongoing ImmuneRACE study (first 160 participants) and from over a thousand subjects provided by 6 global collaborators. Nearly every sample came with metadata listing a de-identified subject ID, COVID-19 status, age in years and sex. HLA class I and class II types, where available, came from metadata supplied by the sample provider rather than from assay-based typing. Beyond this particular receptor, the publication reports: The quantity of clinical and demographic metadata differed by source and by participant and was supplied without curation.

The CDR3 goes from the cysteine to the phenylalanine over 12 residues. The only DNA kept is the CDR3, 36 bases in frame from the first base. V and J are truncated by 5 bases and 8 bases respectively, leaving an intervening sequence of 10 bases. Looking up the germline V gene (reference sequence) yields CDR1 LNHDA and CDR2 SQIVND. TCRbeta CDR3 regions were amplified from genomic DNA by means of the immunoSEQ Assay, a bias-controlled multiplex PCR. From the authors' description of their analysis: Nucleated cell counts per sample were estimated from amplification of reference gene primers within the assay. To quantify the absolute abundance of each unique TCRbeta CDR3 rearrangement, sequence reads were collapsed and filtered. For each sample, productive Simpson clonality was calculated by taking the square root of Simpson's diversity index across productive rearrangements. In TCRdb, the immuneACCESS table is reduced to in-frame sequences with V and J assigned. These tables do not hold every clone; where another copy was compared, an unresolved V gene accounts for under half, and the others remain unexplained. V, J and clone size are taken as reported in that table, and D and trimming were inferred from the DNA itself. In all, the sample holds 150,000 to 200,000 clones, and over 70% of those were seen once. The top ten constitute around 10% of the sample.

Collaborating institutions collected whole blood in K2EDTA tubes following their own protocols. Collaborator samples were shipped for TCRbeta analysis as frozen whole blood, isolated PBMCs, or DNA extracted from either sample type. Regarding this clone: This clone's antigen is unknown. No base-level quality is on record; no much larger clone is a single base apart.

The rearrangement joined TRBV19 to TRBJ2-4; no confident D gene assignment can be made. The source is a woman older than 75 with active or convalescent COVID-19. Sequencing used peripheral blood. The nucleotides read TGTGCCAGTAGTGATAGCCCGGACATTCAGTACTTC. Its protein reads: CASSDSPDIQYF.